This T cell receptor beta chain was sequenced in a study of blood T cell repertoires in COVID-19. Looking at the study overall: Collection of acute and convalescent COVID-19 samples took place in the United States, Italy and Spain. Sample material is recorded as cDNA or gDNA derived from T cells, B-cell-depleted T cells, or PBMCs.

The CDR3 has 15 amino acids. Germline assignment: CDR1 SGDLS and CDR2 YYNGEE. The V and J ends lost 4 bases and 4 bases respectively, with 17 bases between them. As originally analysed: The assay estimated nucleated cells by amplifying reference gene primers. Here immunoSEQ multiplex PCR was the method, and the copy in TCRdb shows in-frame clones only, minus some. Clone size and V and J calls were adopted from that table, with D and trimming inferred from the DNA. The data contain roughly 220,000 clones, 86% of them seen just once; the ten biggest clones take up roughly 10%. This sequence originates from a woman aged 45-65 years with COVID-19, enrolled during active disease. The sample taken for sequencing was peripheral blood. The chain joins TRBV9 to TRBJ2-5; perhaps TRBD2 as D (5 bases). Written as DNA, the CDR3 is TGTGCCAGCAGCCCGGGAAGCCGGTCGGGAGAGACCCAGTACTTC. Translated, it gives CASSPGSRSGETQYF. Full variable domain (missing parts from reference TRBV9 and TRBJ2-5): DSGVTQTPKHLITATGQRVTLRCSPRSGDLSVYWYQQSLDQGLQFLIQYYNGEERAKGNILERFSAQQFPDLHSELNLSSLELGDSALYFCASSPGSRSGETQYFGPGTRLLVL.